This TCR beta chain was documented in a study of T cell clones after liver transplantation. Study information: Post-transplant blood was tracked for graft-donor-reactive T cell clones identified in a pre-transplant mixed lymphocyte reaction.

The repertoire was sequenced with immunoSEQ multiplex PCR; TCRdb's copy has only in-frame clones and lacks some. The table has over 50,000 clones, 84% seen once; the top ten hold about 8.5%. Sorting of unstimulated PBMCs yielded separate CD3+CD4+ and CD3+CD8+ fractions. This CDR3 region has 13 residues. V was clipped by 5 bases and J by 2 bases, with 10 bases between them. Looked up from germline, CDR1 is SGHVS and CDR2 is FNYEAQ. The sequence was collected from a human donor who received a liver transplant. The chain has TRBV7-6 and TRBJ2-7; D might be TRBD2 (5 bases). The starting material was CD4+ T cells from blood, obtained before liver transplant. As DNA, the CDR3 is TGTGCCAGCAGCCTGGACTTAACCTACGAGCAGTACTTC. It is translated as CASSLDLTYEQYF.